A selection of T cell receptor beta chains follows, all from one sample in a study of EBV T-cell therapy then PD-1 blockade in nasopharyngeal carcinoma. TCRdb's copy holds only in-frame clones and misses some; the assay was immunoSEQ multiplex PCR. This table has fewer than 20,000 clones, approximately 83% appearing once. Their target antigens are unknown. This specimen consisted of CD8+ T cells from blood, obtained at day 0 from a patient whose treatment included autologous EBV-specific T cells and nivolumab. Receptors were obtained from a man aged 35-49 years with nasopharyngeal carcinoma. The CDR3 runs from the conserved cysteine through the conserved F or W. D genes are given only for firm matches. Clone size is not always given. Where it is, it says once, few, many or a class for expanded clones.

TRBD2 NA 17 TRBJ2-7 TRBV3-1/TRBV3-2 TGTGCCAGCAGCCAAGAAGGGGAGGGTATGAGGTCCTACGAGCAGTACTTC CASSQEGEGMRSYEQYF
NA once 18 TRBJ1-3 TRBV7-9 TGTGCCAGCAGCCCTGACGGGGAGGCCCGGTGGGCTGGAAACACCATATATTTT CASSPDGEARWAGNTIYF
NA once 15 TRBJ2-1 TRBV19 TGTGCCAGTAGTATAGAACAGGGCTCCTACAATGAGCAGTTCTTC CASSIEQGSYNEQFF
NA NA 14 TRBJ2-1 TRBV6-1 TGTGCCAGCAGTTCGGACAGTGAGGTCAATGAGCAGTTCTTC CASSSDSEVNEQFF
NA NA 15 TRBJ1-2 TRBV5-5 TGTGCCAGCAGCTTGGCCGGGACACCTAACTATGGCTACACCTTC CASSLAGTPNYGYTF
NA NA 18 TRBJ1-5 TRBV25-1 TGTGCCAGCAGTGAATCGGAGGGGCCCGGGCGTAGCAATCAGCCCCAGCATTTT CASSESEGPGRSNQPQHF
NA NA 16 TRBJ2-6 TRBV6-6 TGTGCCAGCAGTTGGTCGGCGGGCTCTGGGGCCAACGTCCTGACTTTC CASSWSAGSGANVLTF
NA NA 16 TRBJ2-5 TRBV18 TGTGCCAGCTCACATCCCTGGGGGGAAGGCCAAGAGACCCAGTACTTC CASSHPWGEGQETQYF
NA NA 16 TRBJ2-5 TRBV11-1 TGTGCCAGCGGGAAGGGCTTTGAGCGGTACCAAGAGACCCAGTACTTC CASGKGFERYQETQYF
TRBD2 once 15 TRBJ2-1 TRBV27 TGTGCCAGCAGTTTATTGGGACTAGCTTACGATGAGCAGTTCTTC CASSLLGLAYDEQFF
NA few 13 TRBJ1-6 TRBV27 TGTGCCAGCAGTTTATTGGGGAATTCACCCCTCCACTTT CASSLLGNSPLHF
TRBD1 NA 14 TRBJ1-2 TRBV5-1 TGCGCCAGCAGCCTCCGTGGACAGGGCCATGGCTACACCTTC CASSLRGQGHGYTF
NA few 15 TRBJ1-5 TRBV19 TGTGCCAGTAGCACCCAGGGGTATAGCAATCAGCCCCAGCATTTT CASSTQGYSNQPQHF
NA NA 14 TRBJ2-5 TRBV27 TGTGCCAGCAGTTTGCGACCCAGACAAGAGACCCAGTACTTC CASSLRPRQETQYF
TRBD2 NA 16 TRBJ2-1 TRBV6-5 TGTGCCAGCAGTTACTCAGGGACTAGCGGGGGGAATGAGCAGTTCTTC CASSYSGTSGGNEQFF
NA NA 15 TRBJ1-6 TRBV4-1 TGCGCCAGCAGCCCCTTCGGCGGAGGGTCCTCACCCCTCCACTTT CASSPFGGGSSPLHF
TRBD2 NA 15 TRBJ2-1 TRBV12-5 TGTGCTAGTGGTTTCGGGACTAGCGGATACAATGAGCAGTTCTTC CASGFGTSGYNEQFF
NA NA 14 TRBJ1-1 TRBV30 TGTGCCTGGAGTGTAGGCAGCGGGAACACTGAAGCTTTCTTT CAWSVGSGNTEAFF
NA NA 11 TRBJ2-7 TRBV20-1 TGCAGTGCTCGCAGCACCTACGAGCAGTACTTC CSARSTYEQYF
TRBD1 NA 13 TRBJ1-4 TRBV29-1 TGCAGCGCCCGAGACAGGGGGAATGAAAAACTGTTTTTT CSARDRGNEKLFF
TRBD1 NA 13 TRBJ1-6 TRBV29-1 TGCAAGCTAATGAACACAGGGGGAACTCCCCTCCACTTT CKLMNTGGTPLHF
TRBD2 NA 15 TRBJ2-1 TRBV6-6 TGTGCCAGCAACGGCGGGGGGAATTCAGACAATGAGCAGTTCTTC CASNGGGNSDNEQFF
NA NA 13 TRBJ1-1 TRBV7-8 TGTGCCAGCAGCCCGATCCTGGGGGCTGAAGCTTTCTTT CASSPILGAEAFF
TRBD2 NA 15 TRBJ2-3 TRBV6-1 TGTGCCAGCAGTGAAGGTAGCGGGGGGGTGAATACGCAGTATTTT CASSEGSGGVNTQYF
NA NA 15 TRBJ1-1 TRBV27 TGTGCCAGCAGTTCCACCAGGGTCCTGGGGACTGAAGCTTTCTTT CASSSTRVLGTEAFF
NA NA 11 TRBJ2-5 TRBV7-9 TGTGCCAGCAGCTTAGTACAGGCGAAGTACTTC CASSLVQAKYF
NA NA 11 TRBJ2-3 TRBV11-1 TGTGCCAGCAGCTCCACAGATACGCAGTATTTT CASSSTDTQYF
TRBD1 NA 15 TRBJ2-3 TRBV27 TGTGCCAGCAGATCACGGGACAGGAGCACAGATACGCAGTATTTT CASRSRDRSTDTQYF
TRBD2 few 17 TRBJ2-1 TRBV7-2 TGTGCCAGCAGCTTAGAGTATCGGGCTAGCGGGATGAATGAGCAGTTCTTC CASSLEYRASGMNEQFF
NA NA 18 TRBJ1-6 TRBV7-3 TGTGCCAGCAGCTTAAGACCAACAGGGAGCTCCTATAATTCACCCCTCCACTTT CASSLRPTGSSYNSPLHF
NA NA 14 TRBJ2-3 TRBV9 TGTGCCAGCAGCGAAAGGGGTGCGACAGATACGCAGTATTTT CASSERGATDTQYF
NA NA 17 TRBJ2-6 TRBV27 TGTGCCAGCAGTTTAGGACCGGGAGCATCTGGGGCCAACGTCCTGACTTTC CASSLGPGASGANVLTF
NA medium-sized 12 TRBJ1-2 TRBV6-5 TGTGCCAGCAGTTACGTTGGTGGGGACTACACCTTC CASSYVGGDYTF
TRBD2 few 16 TRBJ2-6 TRBV28 TGTGCCAGTCTTGGGGGGGACCTCTCTGGGGCCAACGTCCTGACTTTC CASLGGDLSGANVLTF
NA medium-sized 14 TRBJ1-2 TRBV6-5 TGTGCCAGCAGTTACTTGGGCGGGTTTAATGGCTACACCTTC CASSYLGGFNGYTF
TRBD1 NA 15 TRBJ1-5 TRBV28 TGTGCCAGCAGTTTACGGCAGGGGGCATTTCAGCCCCAGCATTTT CASSLRQGAFQPQHF
TRBD1 once 16 TRBJ1-6 TRBV6-2/TRBV6-3 TGTGCCAGCAGCTCGGACGCGGGACAGGGCAATTCGCCCCTCCACTTT CASSSDAGQGNSPLHF
NA few 15 TRBJ1-5 TRBV19 TGTGCCAGTAGTGGGGCGGGACGCCGCAATCAGCCCCAGCATTTT CASSGAGRRNQPQHF
TRBD1 NA 16 TRBJ1-1 TRBV6-1 TGTGCCAGCAGTGAAGCGCTGGGACAGGGGGCGGCTGAAGCTTTCTTT CASSEALGQGAAEAFF
TRBD1 NA 13 TRBJ1-2 TRBV9 TGTGCCAGCAGCGCCCAGGGGGGCTATGGCTACACCTTC CASSAQGGYGYTF
NA NA 14 TRBJ1-1 TRBV4-3 TGCGCCAGCAGCCAAGAGGGGAGAATCACTGAAGCTTTCTTT CASSQEGRITEAFF
NA NA 14 TRBJ2-7 TRBV7-9 TGTGCCAGCAGCGGGGGGAGACTTTCCTACGAGCAGTACTTC CASSGGRLSYEQYF
NA NA 14 TRBJ2-6 TRBV6-4 TGTGCCAGCAGTCCATCGGCCGAGGCCAACGTCCTGACTTTC CASSPSAEANVLTF